These 19 T cell receptor beta chains came from one sample sequenced in a study of sequential checkpoint blockade in melanoma. Treatment noted: randomized to nivolumab then ipilimumab (arm A) or the reverse (arm B). The assay was immunoSEQ multiplex PCR, and TCRdb's table has in-frame clones only and misses some. The data show tens of thousands of clones, 84% seen once. The material sequenced was CD8+ T cells sorted from blood (inferred from file names), taken from a patient given nivolumab and ipilimumab in sequence. Receptor source: a human donor with melanoma.

This chain joins TRBV10-3 and TRBJ2-1, with 13 bases that match TRBD2. V was pared by 10 bases and J by 5 bases, with 17 bases of the junction left unmatched. Germline-derived CDR1 and CDR2 are ENHRY and SYGVKD. The length of the CDR3 is 18 residues. Written as DNA, the CDR3 is TGTGCCAGCATGGGACTAGCGGGATCCACGGGATGGAACAATGAGCAGTTCTTC. Its protein is CASMGLAGSTGWNNEQFF.

The chain couples TRBV4-1 to TRBJ2-3, with unresolved D. The CDR3 runs to 15 residues. V was pared by 0 bases and J by 3 bases, with 10 bases between. The V gene's germline CDR1 is MGHRA and CDR2 YSYEKL. The CDR3 sequence: CASSQEYHTTDTQYF. DNA for the CDR3: TGCGCCAGCAGCCAAGAGTATCACACGACAGATACGCAGTATTTT.

V and J are TRBV7-3 and TRBJ2-1; the D is unclear. The CDR3 length is 16 residues. V was clipped by 2 bases and J by 6 bases, with 17 bases between them. Germline CDR1 reads SGHTA; CDR2 reads FQGTGA. DNA for the CDR3: TGTGCCAGCAGCTTAGTTACAGCTGATCTCACCAATGAGCAGTTCTTC. As protein: CASSLVTADLTNEQFF. The whole variable domain, remainder taken from reference TRBV7-3 and TRBJ2-1, is GAGVSQTPSNKVTEKGKYVELRCDPISGHTALYWYRQSLGQGPEFLIYFQGTGAADDSGLPNDRFFAVRPEGSVSTLKIQRTERGDSAVYLCASSLVTADLTNEQFFGPGTRLTVL.

The chain uses TRBV28 and TRBJ1-4, with D unclear. The CDR3 is 13 amino acids. V was clipped by 3 bases and J by 5 bases, with 7 bases between them. Germline CDR1 is MDHEN and CDR2 is SYDVKM. In DNA, the CDR3 is TGTGCCAGCAGTTTGGGGAGAAATGAAAAACTGTTTTTT. Its protein product is CASSLGRNEKLFF.

This chain joins TRBV30 and TRBJ1-3; TRBD1 might be the D (5 bases). Germline CDR1 is GTSNPN and CDR2 is SVGIG (reference sequence). The CDR3 has 13 amino acids. The V and J ends lost 3 bases and 4 bases respectively, with 10 bases between them. In DNA, the CDR3 is TGTGCCTGGAGGGGGGGATCAGGAAACACCATATATTTT. Residues: CAWRGGSGNTIYF.

The rearrangement links TRBV5-1 to TRBJ2-3, with 8 bases lining up with TRBD2. Germline CDR1 reads SGHRS; CDR2 reads YFSETQ. The ends lost 0 bases at V and 4 bases at J; junction bases unmatched: 16. CDR3 length: 19 amino acids. The CDR3 DNA is TGCGCCAGCAGCTTGGTACGCATCCCTAGCGGGCTGGGCCCAGATACGCAGTATTTT. Translated: CASSLVRIPSGLGPDTQYF.

This chain uses TRBV7-9 with TRBJ1-1; possibly TRBD1 for D (5 bases). CDR1 is SEHNR and CDR2 is FQNEAQ in the germline V gene (reference sequence). This CDR3 has 14 residues. Trimming pared 5 bases from V and 4 bases from J, leaving 14 bases between. In DNA, the CDR3 is TGTGCCAGCAGCCTTATCCAGGGTGGCACTGAAGCTTTCTTT. Residues: CASSLIQGGTEAFF.

This rearrangement joins TRBV27 to TRBJ1-2; D is possibly TRBD1 (5 bases). Germline values: CDR1 MNHEY, CDR2 SMNVEV (reference sequence). The CDR3 has 14 amino acids. The germline V and J ends were trimmed by 0 bases and 4 bases, with 9 bases remaining between them. The CDR3 region is CASSLSQTVYGYTF. The CDR3 region has the DNA TGTGCCAGCAGTTTATCGCAGACAGTCTATGGCTACACCTTC.

This chain connects TRBV11-2 to TRBJ2-3, with TRBD2 identical over 10 bases. The CDR3 runs 15 residues. The germline V gene encodes CDR1 SGHAT and CDR2 FQNNGV. With 6 bases clipped from V and 0 bases from J, the junction kept 3 bases outside the gene matches. This CDR3 reads CASSSTSGSTDTQYF. The DNA of the CDR3 is TGTGCCAGCAGTTCGACTAGCGGGAGCACAGATACGCAGTATTTT.

The J gene is TRBJ2-1, the V gene TRBV9; 15 nucleotides agree with TRBD2. The V gene end was trimmed by 0 bases and the J gene end by 9 bases; junction bases not matched to a gene: 4. CDR1 and CDR2 from the germline V gene are SGDLS and YYNGEE. The CDR3 has 16 amino acids. Here the CDR3 DNA reads TGTGCCAGCAGCGTAGAAGGACTAGCGGGGGGGCTTGAGCAGTTCTTC. Amino acids: CASSVEGLAGGLEQFF.

V usage is TRBV6-1 and J usage is TRBJ2-6; D gene unclear. The CDR3 consists of 15 residues. V was pared by 4 bases and J by 0 bases, with 7 bases between. CDR1 and CDR2 from the germline V gene are MNHNS and SASEGT. The CDR3 is CASSVEYSGANVLTF. The CDR3 DNA sequence: TGTGCCAGCAGTGTGGAGTACTCTGGGGCCAACGTCCTGACTTTC.

The chain couples TRBV5-6 to TRBJ2-2; TRBD1 matches 11 bases. The germline CDR1 and CDR2 sequences are SGHDT and YYEEEE. This CDR3 is built from 18 residues. V was pared by 4 bases and J by 4 bases, with 12 bases of the junction left unmatched. This CDR3 reads CASSTGQGGFWSTGELFF. DNA of the CDR3: TGTGCCAGCAGCACGGGACAGGGGGGGTTCTGGAGCACCGGGGAGCTGTTTTTT.

The V call is TRBV5-6, the J call TRBJ2-7; TRBD2 aligns across 7 bases. The germline CDR1 and CDR2 sequences are SGHDT and YYEEEE. V trimming: 2 bases; J trimming: 3 bases; junction bases outside the gene matches: 5. CDR3 size: 14 residues. The CDR3 coding sequence is TGTGCCAGCAGCTTAAGGGCTAGCGGCTACGAGCAGTACTTC. Amino acids: CASSLRASGYEQYF.

The V gene is TRBV28, the J gene TRBJ2-5; TRBD2 aligns across 8 bases. The J call is doubtful: the DNA matches TRBJ2-7 better. The CDR3 is made up of 19 amino acids. CDR1 is MDHEN and CDR2 is SYDVKM in the germline V gene. Here the CDR3 DNA reads TGTGCCAGCAGTTTACCCACCTTGTCGGCGGGACTAGACTCCTACGAGCAGTACTTC. Protein sequence: CASSLPTLSAGLDSYEQYF.

The chain is built from TRBV4-1 and TRBJ1-1; D uncertain. CDR1 and CDR2 from the germline V gene are MGHRA and YSYEKL. V was clipped by 1 base and J by 7 bases, with 7 bases between them. This CDR3 has 12 amino acids. CDR3 region: CASSQAPGEAFF. In DNA, the CDR3 is TGCGCCAGCAGCCAAGCGCCGGGTGAAGCTTTCTTT.

This sequence joins TRBV6-1 and TRBJ1-1; D gene ambiguous. This CDR3 is 17 amino acids long. V lost 0 bases to trimming and J lost 2 bases, with 16 bases between them. Germline CDR1 reads MNHNS; CDR2 reads SASEGT. DNA for the CDR3: TGTGCCAGCAGTGAAGCGGAGAGAGCGGGCCTAAACACTGAAGCTTTCTTT. It encodes CASSEAERAGLNTEAFF.

V is TRBV5-1 and J is TRBJ1-1, with a possible D match to TRBD1 (6 bases). Trimming cost V 3 bases and J 7 bases, with 10 bases left between them. The CDR3 has 12 amino acids. Germline CDR1 reads SGHRS; CDR2 reads YFSETQ. The CDR3: CASSSGVGEAFF. The CDR3 DNA is TGCGCCAGCAGCTCAGGGGTGGGTGAAGCTTTCTTT.

This clone has only a few counts. The V and J genes are TRBV4-1 and TRBJ1-4; D may be TRBD1 (5 bases). Deletions cut 1 base from V and 7 bases from J, with 13 bases between. The length of the CDR3 is 15 residues. CDR1 and CDR2 from the germline V gene are MGHRA and YSYEKL. CDR3 DNA: TGCGCCAGCAGCCAAGGCCACATGGGGGGTGAAAAACTGTTTTTT. It codes for CASSQGHMGGEKLFF.

The V and J genes are TRBV7-2 and TRBJ1-1, with D possibly matching TRBD1 (5 bases). Germline V gives CDR1 SGHTA, CDR2 FQGNSA. CDR3 size: 15 residues. V was shortened by 5 bases and J by 5 bases, with 18 bases between the two germline ends. The DNA of the CDR3 is TGTGCCAGCAGCCCCGTAAGCGGGGGGGGGACTGAAGCTTTCTTT. Translated, it gives CASSPVSGGGTEAFF.